This T cell receptor (beta chain) emerged from a study of graft-versus-host responses after intestinal transplantation. Turning to the study itself: The study gave all recipients anti-thymocyte globulin induction, then tacrolimus and steroids for 2 to 3 years.

Sequenced by immunoSEQ multiplex PCR; TCRdb stores in-frame clones only, minus some. The sample consists of under 150,000 clones, 90% of them appearing once. V was trimmed by 2 bases and J by 7 bases, leaving 11 bases between them. Germline CDR1 GTSNPN, CDR2 SVGIG (reference sequence). The CDR3 is 12 amino acids. Study outcomes and limitations: Subjects displaying graft-donor T cell macrochimerism possessed elevated graft-versus-host to host-versus-graft clonal ratios inside allografts. Early after transplant, HvG declines were associated with peak levels of circulating GvH clones. In recipient marrow, GvH clones were found, and some appeared first in ileum or blood.

This clone was detected a few times. Its specificity is not known. The TCR was taken from a human donor who received an intestinal transplant. Sequencing used unstimulated CD4+ T cells sorted from spleen or lymph node cells, obtained before intestinal transplant. V and J are TRBV30 and TRBJ1-1, with D possibly being TRBD1 (5 bases). This chain's CDR3 is CAWSQGAIEAFF. For the CDR3, the DNA is TGTGCCTGGAGTCAGGGTGCGATTGAAGCTTTCTTT.